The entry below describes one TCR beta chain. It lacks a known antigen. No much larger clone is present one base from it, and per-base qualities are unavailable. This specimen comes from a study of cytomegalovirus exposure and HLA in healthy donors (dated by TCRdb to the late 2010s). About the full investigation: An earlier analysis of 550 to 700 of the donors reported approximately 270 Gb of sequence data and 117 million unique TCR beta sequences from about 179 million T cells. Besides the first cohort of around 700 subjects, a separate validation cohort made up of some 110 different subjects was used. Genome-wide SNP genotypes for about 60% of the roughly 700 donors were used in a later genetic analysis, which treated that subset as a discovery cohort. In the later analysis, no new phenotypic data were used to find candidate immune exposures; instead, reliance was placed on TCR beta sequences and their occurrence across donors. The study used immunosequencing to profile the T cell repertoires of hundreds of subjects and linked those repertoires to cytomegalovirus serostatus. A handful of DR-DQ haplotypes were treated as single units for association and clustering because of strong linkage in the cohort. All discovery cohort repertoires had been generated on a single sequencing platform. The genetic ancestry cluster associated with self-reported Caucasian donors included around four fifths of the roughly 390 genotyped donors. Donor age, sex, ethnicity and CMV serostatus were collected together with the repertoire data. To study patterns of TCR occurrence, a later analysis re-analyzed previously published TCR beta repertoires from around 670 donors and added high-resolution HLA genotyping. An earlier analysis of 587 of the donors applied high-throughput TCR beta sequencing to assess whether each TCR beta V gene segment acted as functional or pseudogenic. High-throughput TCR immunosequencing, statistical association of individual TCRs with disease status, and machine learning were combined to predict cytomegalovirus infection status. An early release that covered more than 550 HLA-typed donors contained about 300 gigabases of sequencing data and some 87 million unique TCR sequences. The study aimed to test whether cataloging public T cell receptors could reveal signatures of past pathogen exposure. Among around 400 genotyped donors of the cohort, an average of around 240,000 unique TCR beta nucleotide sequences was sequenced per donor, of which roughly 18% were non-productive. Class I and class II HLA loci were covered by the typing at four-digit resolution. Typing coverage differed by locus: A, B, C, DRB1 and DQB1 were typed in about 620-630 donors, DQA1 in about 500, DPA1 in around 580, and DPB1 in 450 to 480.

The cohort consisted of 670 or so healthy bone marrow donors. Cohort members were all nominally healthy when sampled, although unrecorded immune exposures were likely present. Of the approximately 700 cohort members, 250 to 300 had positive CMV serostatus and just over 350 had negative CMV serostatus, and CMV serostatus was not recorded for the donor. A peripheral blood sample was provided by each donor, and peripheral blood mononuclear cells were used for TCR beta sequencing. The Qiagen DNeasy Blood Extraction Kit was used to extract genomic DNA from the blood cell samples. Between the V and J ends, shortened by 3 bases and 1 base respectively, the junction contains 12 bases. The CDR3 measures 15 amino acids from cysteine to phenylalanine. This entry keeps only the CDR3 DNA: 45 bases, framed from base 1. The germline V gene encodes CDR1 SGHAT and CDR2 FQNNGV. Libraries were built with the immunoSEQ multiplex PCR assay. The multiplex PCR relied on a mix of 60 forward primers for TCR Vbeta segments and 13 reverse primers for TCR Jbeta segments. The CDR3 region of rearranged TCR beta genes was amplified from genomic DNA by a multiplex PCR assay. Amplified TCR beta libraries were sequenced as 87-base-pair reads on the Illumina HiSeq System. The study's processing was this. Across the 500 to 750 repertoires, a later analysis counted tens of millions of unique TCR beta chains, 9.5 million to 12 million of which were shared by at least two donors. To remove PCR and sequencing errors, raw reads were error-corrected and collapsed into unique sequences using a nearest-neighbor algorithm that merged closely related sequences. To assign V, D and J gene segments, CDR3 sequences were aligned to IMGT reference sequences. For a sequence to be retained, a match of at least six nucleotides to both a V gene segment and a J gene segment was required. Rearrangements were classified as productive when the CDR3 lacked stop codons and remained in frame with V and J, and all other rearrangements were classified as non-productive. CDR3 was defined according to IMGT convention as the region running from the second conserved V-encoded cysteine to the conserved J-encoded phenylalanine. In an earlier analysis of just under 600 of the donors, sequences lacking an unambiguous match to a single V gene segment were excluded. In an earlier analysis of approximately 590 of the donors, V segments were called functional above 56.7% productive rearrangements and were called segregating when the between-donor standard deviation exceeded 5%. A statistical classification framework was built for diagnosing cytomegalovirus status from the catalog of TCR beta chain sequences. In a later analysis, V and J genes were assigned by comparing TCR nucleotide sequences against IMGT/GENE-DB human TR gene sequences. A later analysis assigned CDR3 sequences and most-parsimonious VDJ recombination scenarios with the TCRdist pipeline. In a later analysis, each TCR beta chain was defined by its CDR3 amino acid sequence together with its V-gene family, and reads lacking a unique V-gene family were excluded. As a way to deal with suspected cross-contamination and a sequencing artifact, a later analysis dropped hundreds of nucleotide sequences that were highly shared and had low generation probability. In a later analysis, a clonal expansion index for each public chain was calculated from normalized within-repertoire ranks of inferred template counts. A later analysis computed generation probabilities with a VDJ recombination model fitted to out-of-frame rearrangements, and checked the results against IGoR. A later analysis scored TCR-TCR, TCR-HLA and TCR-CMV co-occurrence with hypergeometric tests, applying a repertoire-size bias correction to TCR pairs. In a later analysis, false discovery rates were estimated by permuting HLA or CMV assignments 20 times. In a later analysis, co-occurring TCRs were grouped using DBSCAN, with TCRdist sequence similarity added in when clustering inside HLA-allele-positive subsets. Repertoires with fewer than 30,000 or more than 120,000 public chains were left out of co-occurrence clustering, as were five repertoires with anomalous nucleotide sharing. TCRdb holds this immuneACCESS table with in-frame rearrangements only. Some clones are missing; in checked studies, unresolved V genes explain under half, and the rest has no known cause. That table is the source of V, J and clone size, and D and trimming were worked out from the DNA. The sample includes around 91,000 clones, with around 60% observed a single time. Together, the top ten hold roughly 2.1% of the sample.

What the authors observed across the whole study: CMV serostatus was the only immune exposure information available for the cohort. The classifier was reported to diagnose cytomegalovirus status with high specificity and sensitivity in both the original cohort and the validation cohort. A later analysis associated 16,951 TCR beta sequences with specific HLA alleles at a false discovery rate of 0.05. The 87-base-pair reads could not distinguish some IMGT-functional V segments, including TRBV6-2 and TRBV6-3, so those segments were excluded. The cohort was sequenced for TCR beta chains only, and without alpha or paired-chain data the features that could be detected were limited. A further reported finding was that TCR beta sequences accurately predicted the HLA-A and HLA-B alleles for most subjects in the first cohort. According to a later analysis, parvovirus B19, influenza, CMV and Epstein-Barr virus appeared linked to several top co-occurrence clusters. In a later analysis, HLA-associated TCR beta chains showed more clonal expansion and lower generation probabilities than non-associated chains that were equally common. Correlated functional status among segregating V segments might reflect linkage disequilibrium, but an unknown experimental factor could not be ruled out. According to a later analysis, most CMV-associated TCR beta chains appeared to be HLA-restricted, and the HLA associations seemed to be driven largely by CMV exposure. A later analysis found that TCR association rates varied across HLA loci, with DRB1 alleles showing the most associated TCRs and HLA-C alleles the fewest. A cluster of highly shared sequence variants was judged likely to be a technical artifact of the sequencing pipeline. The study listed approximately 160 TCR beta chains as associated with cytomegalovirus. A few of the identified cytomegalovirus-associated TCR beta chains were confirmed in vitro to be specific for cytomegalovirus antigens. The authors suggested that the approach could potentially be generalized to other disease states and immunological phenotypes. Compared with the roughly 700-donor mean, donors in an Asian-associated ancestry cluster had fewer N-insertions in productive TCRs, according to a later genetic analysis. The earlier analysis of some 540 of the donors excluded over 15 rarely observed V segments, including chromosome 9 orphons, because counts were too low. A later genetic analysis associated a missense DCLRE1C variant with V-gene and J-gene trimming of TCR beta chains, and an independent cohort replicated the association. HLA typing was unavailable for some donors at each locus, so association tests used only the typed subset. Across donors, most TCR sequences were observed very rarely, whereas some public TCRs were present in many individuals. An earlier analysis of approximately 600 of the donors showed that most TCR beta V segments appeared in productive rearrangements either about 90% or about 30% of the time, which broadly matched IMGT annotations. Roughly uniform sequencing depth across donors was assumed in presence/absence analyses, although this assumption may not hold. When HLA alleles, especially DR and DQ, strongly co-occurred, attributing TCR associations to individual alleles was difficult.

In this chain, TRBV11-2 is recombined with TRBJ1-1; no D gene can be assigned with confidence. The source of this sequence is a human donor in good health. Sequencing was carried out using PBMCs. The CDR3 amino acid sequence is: CASSLVGVGNTEAFF. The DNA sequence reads TGTGCCAGCAGCTTGGTGGGAGTGGGGAACACTGAAGCTTTCTTT.